The clone carrying this TCR beta chain was seen many times. Its target is unknown. This sample is part of a study of T cells after yellow fever vaccination. Points from the study as a whole: A weaker but faster secondary response was observed, peaking on day 5 versus 15.

TCRdb analysed the 5' RACE reads with MiXCR anew, one entry per CDR3 protein. Of about 360,000 distinct CDR3 sequences listed, about 6.2% were seen once; the top ten hold over 12%. The receptor was derived from a man under 40 who received the YFV17D yellow fever vaccine. Source: PBMCs, taken 5 days after the yellow fever booster vaccination.

This CDR3 reads CASSEAGGGDTGELFF. In DNA form, the CDR3 reads TGTGCCAGCAGTGAAGCTGGGGGGGGTGACACCGGGGAGCTGTTTTTT. The chain has TRBV2 and TRBJ2-2, with TRBD2 matching 7 bases. Germline CDR1 is SNHLY and CDR2 is FYNNEI. The CDR3 loop spans 16 amino acids. J was trimmed by 3 bases and V by 0 bases; bases with no gene match: 4.